This TCR beta chain was captured in a study of sequential checkpoint blockade in melanoma. At the level of the study: First-line arms were nivolumab then ipilimumab, or the reverse, randomized 1:1.

This clone was recorded a few times. The junction does not match germline at one end; this may be a read error. Treatment denoted: randomized to nivolumab then ipilimumab (arm A) or the reverse (arm B). No patient had prior DNA-damaging chemotherapy. Produced via immunoSEQ multiplex PCR; TCRdb's table is partial and in-frame only. The sample holds roughly 18,000 clones; about 69% are singletons and the top ten take 18%. The clonotype originates from a human donor with melanoma. The specimen comprised CD8+ T cells sorted from blood (inferred from file names), sampled from a patient given nivolumab and ipilimumab in sequence.

The CDR3 DNA is TGCGCCAGCAGTGACGGGACACACGAGCAGTACTTC. Protein sequence: CASSDGTHEQYF. The rearrangement uses TRBV9 and TRBJ2-7; weak D call: TRBD1 (6 bases). The CDR3 is 12 residues long. From germline, CDR1 is SGDLS and CDR2 YYNGEE.